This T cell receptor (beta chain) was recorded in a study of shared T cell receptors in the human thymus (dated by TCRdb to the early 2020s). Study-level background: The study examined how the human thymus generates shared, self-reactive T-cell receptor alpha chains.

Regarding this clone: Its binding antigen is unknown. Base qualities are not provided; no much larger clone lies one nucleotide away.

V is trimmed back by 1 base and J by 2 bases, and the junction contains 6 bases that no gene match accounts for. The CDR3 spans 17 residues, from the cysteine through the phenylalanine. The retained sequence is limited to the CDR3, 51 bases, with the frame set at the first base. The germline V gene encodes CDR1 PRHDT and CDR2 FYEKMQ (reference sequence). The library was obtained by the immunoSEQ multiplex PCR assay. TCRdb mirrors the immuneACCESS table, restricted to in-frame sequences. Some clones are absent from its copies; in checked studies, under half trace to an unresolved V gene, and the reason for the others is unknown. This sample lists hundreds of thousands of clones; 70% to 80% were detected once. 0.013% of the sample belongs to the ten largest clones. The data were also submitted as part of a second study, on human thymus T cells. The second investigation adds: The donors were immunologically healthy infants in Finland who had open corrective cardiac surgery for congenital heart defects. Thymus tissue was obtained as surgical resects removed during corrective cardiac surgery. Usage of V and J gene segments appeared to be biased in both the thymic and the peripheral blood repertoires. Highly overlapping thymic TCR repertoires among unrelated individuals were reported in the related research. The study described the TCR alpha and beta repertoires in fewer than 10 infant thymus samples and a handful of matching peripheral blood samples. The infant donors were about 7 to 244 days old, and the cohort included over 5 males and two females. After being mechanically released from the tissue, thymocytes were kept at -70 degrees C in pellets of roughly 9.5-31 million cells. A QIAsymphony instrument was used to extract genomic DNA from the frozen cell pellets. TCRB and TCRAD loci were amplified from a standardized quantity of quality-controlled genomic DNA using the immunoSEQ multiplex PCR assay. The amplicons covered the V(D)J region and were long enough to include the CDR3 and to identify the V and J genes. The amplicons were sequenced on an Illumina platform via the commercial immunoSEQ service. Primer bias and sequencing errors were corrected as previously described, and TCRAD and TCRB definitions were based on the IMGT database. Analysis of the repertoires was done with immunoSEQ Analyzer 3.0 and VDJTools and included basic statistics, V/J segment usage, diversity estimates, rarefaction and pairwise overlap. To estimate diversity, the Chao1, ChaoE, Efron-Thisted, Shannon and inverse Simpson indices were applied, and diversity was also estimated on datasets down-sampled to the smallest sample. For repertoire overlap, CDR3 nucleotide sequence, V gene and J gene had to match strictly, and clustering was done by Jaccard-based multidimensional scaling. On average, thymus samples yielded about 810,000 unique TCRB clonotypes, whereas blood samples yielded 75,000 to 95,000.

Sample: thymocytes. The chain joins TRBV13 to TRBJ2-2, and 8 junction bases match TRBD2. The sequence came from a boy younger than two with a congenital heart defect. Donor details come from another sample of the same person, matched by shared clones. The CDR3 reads CASSLVRREVNTGELFF. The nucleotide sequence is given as TGTGCCAGCAGCTTAGTTCGGCGGGAGGTTAACACCGGGGAGCTGTTTTTT.